Shown below are 8 T cell receptor beta chains from a single sample sequenced in a study of control samples from healthy donors and cancer patients (dated by TCRdb to between 2020 and 2021). Preparation of the library involved the immunoSEQ multiplex PCR assay. This is the immuneACCESS table as TCRdb keeps it, with only in-frame sequences that have V and J called. A part of the clones is gone; compared with another copy, unresolved V genes explain less than half, and the rest is unexplained. In all, the sample holds 150,000 to 200,000 clones, and roughly nine tenths of those were seen once. The top ten clonotypes cover 0.55% to 0.7% of the sample. The sample comprised blood. The source is a woman between 25 and 40 years old in good health.

The genes are TRBV6-5 and TRBJ1-1; perhaps TRBD1 as D (6 bases). Deletions cut 10 bases from V and 0 bases from J, with 15 bases between. CDR1 is MNHEY and CDR2 is SVGAGI in the germline V gene. The CDR3 is made up of 14 amino acids. The CDR3 is CATLMDSLNTEAFF. The CDR3 coding sequence is TGTGCCACCCTAATGGACAGCTTGAACACTGAAGCTTTCTTT.

The rearrangement links TRBV11-1 to TRBJ1-1, with 7 bases lining up with TRBD1. The V segment lost 5 bases and the J segment 4 bases; nucleotides outside the gene matches: 4. Germline loops: CDR1 SGHAT, CDR2 FQDESV (reference sequence). The CDR3 is 13 residues long. In nucleotides, the CDR3 is TGTGCCAGCAGCCTCCCAGGGGGCACTGAAGCTTTCTTT. Translation: CASSLPGGTEAFF.

This chain joins TRBV5-8 and TRBJ1-4; the D gene is possibly TRBD1 (5 bases). Trimming stripped 2 bases from V and 8 bases from J, with 16 bases between. The germline V gene has CDR1 SGHTS and CDR2 YDEGEE. The CDR3 consists of 15 residues. In nucleotides, the CDR3 is TGTGCCAGCAGCTTAGTACCCTGGGGGTCAGAAAAACTGTTTTTT. Its translation: CASSLVPWGSEKLFF.

The J gene is TRBJ1-6, the V gene TRBV2, with unresolved D. This CDR3 contains 14 residues. In germline, CDR1 is SNHLY, CDR2 FYNNEI. The V end was cut by 4 bases, the J end by 2 bases, with 6 bases between. CDR3 sequence: CASSAGPYNSPLHF. The CDR3 DNA reads as TGTGCCAGCAGTGCTGGGCCCTATAATTCACCCCTCCACTTT.

The chain recombines TRBV11-2 with TRBJ2-5; 7 bases fit TRBD2. The V and J ends lost 8 bases and 5 bases, in that order; junction bases with no gene match: 14. The V gene's germline CDR1 is SGHAT and CDR2 FQNNGV. CDR3 length: 15 residues. CDR3 protein: CASHSGRERGETQYF. The CDR3 coding sequence is TGTGCCAGCCACTCGGGGCGGGAGAGAGGGGAGACCCAGTACTTC.

This clone was counted a few times. The chain employs TRBV20-1 and TRBJ1-1; D unresolved. Per the germline V gene, CDR1 is DFQATT and CDR2 is SNEGSKA (reference sequence). The CDR3 is 12 amino acids. The V gene lost 3 bases and the J gene lost 3 bases, with 8 bases spanning the gap. This chain's CDR3 is CSASIGDTEAFF. The CDR3 region has the DNA TGCAGTGCTAGTATTGGGGACACTGAAGCTTTCTTT.

This chain joins TRBV19 and TRBJ2-2; TRBD2 agrees at 8 bases. V gave up 8 bases and J gave up 7 bases; unmatched junction bases: 18. Germline-derived CDR1 and CDR2 are LNHDA and SQIVND (reference sequence). This CDR3 region has 17 residues. The DNA of the CDR3 is TGTGCCAGTGACGTTCAGGACGGGAGGGGAAGGGTCGGGGAGCTGTTTTTT. It yields the protein CASDVQDGRGRVGELFF.

The chain recombines TRBV5-6 with TRBJ2-7, with D unresolved. The V gene lost 3 bases and the J gene lost 2 bases, with 12 bases spanning the gap. The V gene's germline CDR1 is SGHDT and CDR2 YYEEEE. This CDR3 has 14 amino acids. The CDR3 loop reads CASSSLGIPYEQYF. Written as DNA, the CDR3 is TGTGCCAGCAGCTCCCTAGGGATCCCCTACGAGCAGTACTTC.